This T cell receptor (beta chain) was recorded in a study of OX40 agonist ivuxolimab in advanced cancers. On the study more broadly: Given to patients was ivuxolimab, an agonistic anti-OX40 (CD134) antibody.

This CDR3 has 14 amino acids. V was trimmed by 5 bases and J by 6 bases, leaving 13 bases between them. Looked up from germline, CDR1 is SGHAT and CDR2 is FQDESV (reference sequence). The protocol was immunoSEQ multiplex PCR, while the TCRdb copy is restricted to in-frame clones and leaves out a portion. In the table there are some 16,000 clones, 77% of which are singletons. The sequences come from CD4+ or CD8+ T cells sorted from blood, collected in a trial of the OX40 agonist ivuxolimab. This receptor was obtained from an adult with an advanced solid tumor such as melanoma, head and neck, liver or kidney cancer. The J gene is TRBJ2-2, the V gene TRBV11-1, with D unresolved. CDR3: CASSDRAFAGELFF. Written as DNA, the CDR3 is TGTGCCAGCAGCGACCGGGCTTTCGCCGGGGAGCTGTTTTTT.